This entry lists 32 T cell receptor beta chains sequenced from one sample in a study of cytomegalovirus exposure and HLA in healthy donors. The PCR contained 60 Vbeta and 13 Jbeta primers. Libraries were prepared by immunoSEQ multiplex PCR; TCRdb keeps only in-frame clonotypes and omits some of them. This table holds some 120,000 clones, more than 9% found once. The sequencing sample was made of PBMCs. The origin of the receptors is a woman younger than 30 in good health and CMV-seropositive.

V gene TRBV7-9 combines with J gene TRBJ1-2; unclear D gene. The germline V and J ends were trimmed by 5 bases and 4 bases, with 5 bases remaining between them. This CDR3 has 11 amino acids. Per the germline V gene, CDR1 is SEHNR and CDR2 is FQNEAQ (reference sequence). CDR3 in amino acids: CASSDIYGYTF. As DNA, the CDR3 is TGTGCCAGCAGCGACATCTATGGCTACACCTTC.

This clone has just a few counts. The chain employs TRBV6-5 and TRBJ2-6, with D uncertain. V dropped 8 bases and J dropped 0 bases, with 8 bases sitting between them. From germline, CDR1 is MNHEY and CDR2 SVGAGI. The CDR3 is made up of 14 amino acids. In DNA form, the CDR3 reads TGTGCCAGCGGGCCTAACTCTGGGGCCAACGTCCTGACTTTC. Translation: CASGPNSGANVLTF.

This clone was counted between two and nine times. The rearrangement joins TRBV18 to TRBJ2-1; no clear D gene. This CDR3 spans 16 amino acids. The germline V and J ends were trimmed by 3 bases and 2 bases, with 14 bases remaining between them. CDR1 and CDR2 from the germline V gene are KGHSH and LQKENI. CDR3 coding DNA: TGTGCCAGCTCACCTTCGACGGTAAGCGCCTACAATGAGCAGTTCTTC. Residues: CASSPSTVSAYNEQFF.

A few counts support this clone. This sequence joins TRBV9 and TRBJ1-1; a weak D match, TRBD1 (6 bases). Trimming removed 4 bases at V and 0 bases at J, with 10 bases between. The CDR3 totals 14 residues. Germline assignment: CDR1 SGDLS and CDR2 YYNGEE. The CDR3 reads CASSMDSLNTEAFF. Written as DNA, the CDR3 is TGTGCCAGCAGCATGGACAGTTTGAACACTGAAGCTTTCTTT.

This clone turned up a few times. This rearrangement joins TRBV25-1 to TRBJ2-7; D unclear. Germline V gene data show CDR1 as MGHDK and CDR2 as SYGVNS. This CDR3 is built from 13 residues. Trimming stripped 0 bases from V and 5 bases from J, with 8 bases between. CDR3: CASSEYGSNEQYF. In nucleotides, the CDR3 is TGTGCCAGCAGTGAATATGGTAGCAACGAGCAGTACTTC.

This clone was detected a few times. V and J are TRBV18 and TRBJ2-2, with 11 bases identical to TRBD2. There are 18 residues in the CDR3. Per the germline V gene, CDR1 is KGHSH and CDR2 is LQKENI. The junction had 6 bases not matched to a gene; V was cut back by 3 bases and J by 0 bases. The CDR3, as DNA: TGTGCCAGCTCACCCCTGACTAGCGGGAACTCGAACACCGGGGAGCTGTTTTTT. This codes for CASSPLTSGNSNTGELFF.

The table lists this clone with a few counts. The chain is built from TRBV5-6 and TRBJ2-3; weak D call: TRBD1 (6 bases). With 4 bases removed from V and 10 bases from J, the gap between germline ends came to 22 bases. The germline V gene has CDR1 SGHDT and CDR2 YYEEEE. The CDR3 is made up of 15 amino acids. CDR3 DNA sequence: TGTGCCAGCAGCCATGAGACAGGTTCGTACCGGGCGCAGTATTTT. This translates into CASSHETGSYRAQYF.

The V gene is TRBV30, the J gene TRBJ1-1, with TRBD1 identical over 7 bases. Germline V gives CDR1 GTSNPN, CDR2 SVGIG (reference sequence). The CDR3 runs 12 residues. J gave up 5 bases and V 8 bases, and 8 bases lay outside the gene matches. Written as DNA, the CDR3 is TGTGCCAGCAGGGGGATGGTTACTGAAGCTTTCTTT. Encoded protein: CASRGMVTEAFF.

With regard to this clone: One end of the junction does not line up with germline, which may come from a read error. The CDR3 here is CASNPLGQGRESKAFF. For the CDR3, the DNA is TGTGCAAGTAACCCCCTAGGGCAGGGGAGAGAATCTAAAGCTTTCTTT. The V and J genes are TRBV19 and TRBJ1-1, with a possible D match to TRBD1 (6 bases). Per germline, CDR1 LNHDA and CDR2 SQIVND (reference sequence). There are 16 residues in the CDR3.

Details on this clone: No conserved phenylalanine or tryptophan ends this CDR3, so it is likely a read error. The DNA is left out, because the CDR3 cannot be placed on it with certainty; the CDR3 is given as TCRdb lists it. The chain recombines TRBV2 with TRBJ2-7; the D call of TRBD2 is as the table states it, not checked on the DNA. Per germline, CDR1 SNHLY and CDR2 FYNNEI. A total of 14 residues make up the CDR3, ends included. CDR3 residues: CASRLAGGSPRLYL.

The chain links TRBV10-3 to TRBJ2-2; a possible D gene is TRBD1 (5 bases). The CDR3 covers 14 residues. Germline assignment: CDR1 ENHRY and CDR2 SYGVKD. V was cut by 6 bases and J by 6 bases, with 14 bases left in between. The CDR3 coding sequence is TGTGCCATCAGAAGGGGTCATGGTGCCGGGGAGCTGTTTTTT. Residues: CAIRRGHGAGELFF.

The chain couples TRBV6-1 to TRBJ1-2; unclear D gene. The CDR3 is 15 amino acids. Germline V gene data show CDR1 as MNHNS and CDR2 as SASEGT. V dropped 1 base and J dropped 8 bases, with 17 bases sitting between them. In nucleotides, the CDR3 is TGTGCCAGCAGTGAAGATAGGTTTGCCCTAGAAGGCTACACCTTC. Encoded protein: CASSEDRFALEGYTF.

There are a few counts of this clone. V gene TRBV28 combines with J gene TRBJ2-5; 7 nucleotides align to TRBD2. CDR1 and CDR2 from the germline V gene are MDHEN and SYDVKM. The CDR3 loop spans 12 amino acids. V dropped 6 bases and J dropped 6; count of bases not matched to a gene: 4. The CDR3 coding sequence is TGTGCCAGCAGCTGGGGGGGACAGACCCAGTACTTC. Translating gives CASSWGGQTQYF.

This clone came up a few times. This chain uses TRBV30 with TRBJ2-7, with TRBD2 matching 13 bases. This CDR3 has 14 amino acids. With 5 bases clipped from V and 7 bases from J, the junction kept 8 bases outside the gene matches. Germline CDR1 is GTSNPN and CDR2 is SVGIG (reference sequence). CDR3 nucleotide sequence: TGTGCCTGGGCAAGACTAGCGGGAGGAAGGGAGCAGTACTTC. It encodes CAWARLAGGREQYF.

This clone is labeled as medium-sized. V and J are TRBV6-4 and TRBJ2-2; D gene ambiguous. V was clipped by 0 bases and J by 3 bases, with 2 bases between them. The CDR3 contains 13 residues. Looked up from germline, CDR1 is MRHNA and CDR2 is SNTAGT. The CDR3 loop is CASSDSDTGELFF. In DNA form, the CDR3 reads TGTGCCAGCAGTGACTCCGACACCGGGGAGCTGTTTTTT.

V usage is TRBV2 and J usage is TRBJ2-2; the D gene is possibly TRBD1 (6 bases). Germline loops: CDR1 SNHLY, CDR2 FYNNEI. Trimming removed 1 base at V and 7 bases at J, with 13 bases between. The CDR3 covers 15 residues. CDR3 sequence: CASSEEQGVSGELFF. Written as DNA, the CDR3 is TGTGCCAGCAGTGAAGAACAGGGCGTTAGCGGGGAGCTGTTTTTT.

This clone was recorded a few times. The DNA of the CDR3 is TGTGCCAGCAGTCTCAGAAGACAGCAAGAGACCCAGTACTTC. The encoded protein is CASSLRRQQETQYF. This chain joins TRBV6-1 and TRBJ2-5; D possibly corresponds to TRBD1 (5 bases). This CDR3 comprises 14 residues. Germline lookup yields CDR1 MNHNS and CDR2 SASEGT. Trimming took 5 bases from V and 2 from J, leaving 12 bases between them.

V usage is TRBV29-1 and J usage is TRBJ2-7; TRBD2 matches at 15 bases. This CDR3 spans 17 amino acids. Trimming took 5 bases from V and 1 from J; bases not matched to a gene: 9. Germline lookup yields CDR1 SQVTM and CDR2 ANQGSEA. The DNA for the CDR3 is TGCAGCGTTTCTTTCTCCGGGACTAGCGGGAGGTCCTACGAGCAGTACTTC. Translated, it gives CSVSFSGTSGRSYEQYF.

This clone appeared a few times. Written as DNA, the CDR3 is TGTGCCAGCAGTTTAAGCGCCGCGAACACCGGGGAGCTGTTTTTT. Amino acid sequence: CASSLSAANTGELFF. This chain connects TRBV27 to TRBJ2-2; D is uncertain. The V end lost 2 bases, the J end lost 0 bases, and 7 bases lay between the germline ends. The CDR3 runs to 15 residues. Germline V gene data show CDR1 as MNHEY and CDR2 as SMNVEV (reference sequence).

This clone was picked up a small number of times. This chain uses TRBV6-5 with TRBJ1-1; TRBD1 agrees at 10 bases. This CDR3 is 15 amino acids long. The trim removed 7 bases at V and 6 bases at J, leaving 11 bases unmatched. Germline V CDR1 and CDR2: MNHEY, SVGAGI. CDR3 sequence reads: CASTILGGTGAEAFF. CDR3 coding DNA: TGTGCCAGCACCATATTGGGCGGGACAGGGGCTGAAGCTTTCTTT.

This chain joins TRBV6-5 and TRBJ2-6; the D gene is possibly TRBD1 (6 bases). The V gene lost 2 bases and the J gene lost 2 bases, with 7 bases spanning the gap. This CDR3 contains 15 residues. Germline assignment: CDR1 MNHEY and CDR2 SVGAGI. The CDR3 sequence is CASSYGTTGANVLTF. In nucleotides, the CDR3 is TGTGCCAGCAGTTACGGGACAACTGGGGCCAACGTCCTGACTTTC.

The chain couples TRBV5-1 to TRBJ2-4, with D maybe TRBD2 (6 bases). The V gene's germline CDR1 is SGHRS and CDR2 YFSETQ. V was pared by 0 bases and J by 6 bases, with 10 bases between. The CDR3 length is 14 residues. Here the CDR3 DNA reads TGCGCCAGCAGCTTGGGGGGTAGCGGAAACATTCAGTACTTC. Its translation: CASSLGGSGNIQYF.

Only a few counts were recorded for this clone. The chain carries TRBV2 and TRBJ2-2; a possible D gene is TRBD2 (6 bases). The germline CDR1 and CDR2 sequences are SNHLY and FYNNEI. The CDR3 totals 15 residues. V was cut by 8 bases and J by 7 bases, with 20 bases left in between. CDR3 amino acids: CASRRETIYGGELFF. The CDR3 DNA follows: TGTGCCAGCCGTCGGGAGACGATCTACGGCGGGGAGCTGTTTTTT.

The chain recombines TRBV19 with TRBJ1-4, with D unresolved. Per germline, CDR1 LNHDA and CDR2 SQIVND (reference sequence). The length of the CDR3 is 13 residues. The V end lost 5 bases, the J end lost 4 bases, and 8 bases lay between the germline ends. CDR3 in DNA: TGTGCCAGTAGTTTCTCTCGTAATGAAAAACTGTTTTTT. It is translated as CASSFSRNEKLFF.

This clone was seen only a few times. The chain combines TRBV7-2 with TRBJ2-7; the match to TRBD2 covers 9 bases. This CDR3 comprises 15 residues. Germline V gene data show CDR1 as SGHTA and CDR2 as FQGNSA. Losses at the gene ends were 5 bases for V and 0 bases for J; bases not matched to a gene: 5. The CDR3 DNA reads TGTGCCAGCAGCCAAACACTAGCGGGCTCCTACGAGCAGTACTTC. Residues: CASSQTLAGSYEQYF.

The V and J genes are TRBV9 and TRBJ1-2; the D gene is possibly TRBD1 (6 bases). In germline, CDR1 is SGDLS, CDR2 YYNGEE. The V end was cut by 0 bases, the J end by 4 bases, with 13 bases between. This CDR3 comprises 15 residues. DNA of the CDR3: TGTGCCAGCAGCGTAGCATCCGGGACAATCTATGGCTACACCTTC. Protein: CASSVASGTIYGYTF.

This clone was counted only a few times. The chain recombines TRBV27 with TRBJ2-3; 10 positions match TRBD2. The CDR3 consists of 15 residues. Germline values: CDR1 MNHEY, CDR2 SMNVEV (reference sequence). Unmatched junction bases numbered 9, after V lost 6 bases and J lost 6 bases. CDR3: CASRGAGGPGDTQYF. The DNA of the CDR3 is TGTGCCAGCAGGGGAGCGGGAGGGCCAGGGGATACGCAGTATTTT.

This clone was picked up a small number of times. The rearrangement joins TRBV4-1 to TRBJ1-2, with D perhaps TRBD1 (5 bases). The CDR3 loop spans 14 amino acids. The germline V and J ends were trimmed by 0 bases and 2 bases, with 7 bases remaining between them. Per germline, CDR1 MGHRA and CDR2 YSYEKL. Here the CDR3 reads CASSQEPGNYGYTF. In DNA form, the CDR3 reads TGCGCCAGCAGCCAAGAACCAGGGAACTATGGCTACACCTTC.

This chain joins TRBV7-3 and TRBJ2-3; 8 positions match TRBD2. CDR3 size: 17 residues. The germline V gene encodes CDR1 SGHTA and CDR2 FQGTGA. The trim removed 4 bases at V and 14 bases at J, leaving 23 bases unmatched. The CDR3 is CASSSQMTGGLGEDLYF. The CDR3 bases are TGTGCCAGCAGCTCACAAATGACGGGGGGACTAGGAGAGGACCTGTATTTT.

This clone has a handful of counts. The chain combines TRBV27 with TRBJ2-2; 9 bases fit TRBD2. Germline V gene data show CDR1 as MNHEY and CDR2 as SMNVEV (reference sequence). The CDR3 has 15 residues. Trimming took 3 bases from V and 6 from J; bases not matched to a gene: 5. DNA of the CDR3: TGTGCCAGCAGTTTTGCGGGAGGGGGGCCCGGGGAGCTGTTTTTT. The encoded protein is CASSFAGGGPGELFF.

The sample holds a few counts of this clone. This chain connects TRBV2 to TRBJ2-7; TRBD1 matches 9 bases. Germline CDR1 reads SNHLY; CDR2 reads FYNNEI. There are 15 residues in the CDR3. V was pared by 6 bases and J by 4 bases, with 10 bases of the junction left unmatched. The CDR3, as DNA: TGTGCCAGCAGAAAAACAGGGGGCGCTTCTTACGAGCAGTACTTC. The encoded protein is CASRKTGGASYEQYF.

This clone was detected a few times. Other DNA sequences in the same sample also yield this CDR3. The chain couples TRBV27 to TRBJ1-2; 9 positions agree with TRBD1. This CDR3 is built from 13 residues. The J segment lost 8 bases and the V segment lost 5 bases, leaving 6 bases of the junction unmatched. In germline, CDR1 is MNHEY, CDR2 SMNVEV (reference sequence). CDR3: CASSPDRGRGYTF. DNA for the CDR3: TGTGCCAGCAGTCCGGACAGGGGAAGAGGCTACACCTTC.